The entry that follows covers one T cell receptor beta chain sequence. Its target antigen remains unknown. Nothing much larger sits one base from this clone, and base qualities are not available. One collaborating source in Seattle enrolled patients during active infection and followed them longitudinally through the course of disease. Collaborating institutions collected whole blood in K2EDTA tubes following their own protocols. Collaborator samples were shipped for TCRbeta analysis as frozen whole blood, isolated PBMCs, or DNA extracted from either sample type. The data were taken from a study of blood T cell repertoires in COVID-19 (dated by TCRdb to the early 2020s). With regard to the full study: The collaborator samples originated in the United States, Italy and Spain and spanned the acute and convalescent phases of COVID-19. Samples were obtained from the ongoing ImmuneRACE study (first 160 participants) and from 1,200 or so subjects provided by 6 global collaborators. The repertoires were released in a freely available public database meant as a resource for research on the immune response to SARS-CoV-2. HLA class I and class II types, where available, came from metadata supplied by the sample provider rather than from assay-based typing. The material from the prospective study consisted of cDNA or gDNA derived from T cells, B-cell-depleted T cells, or PBMCs. Deeply sampled blood TCRbeta repertoires from subjects exposed to, actively infected with, or recovered from COVID-19 were included in the dataset. Nearly every sample came with metadata listing a de-identified subject ID, COVID-19 status, age in years and sex. The full study reports these points: How much clinical and demographic metadata was included differed by source and by participant, and the metadata was provided uncurated.

The V end loses 6 bases and the J end loses 0 bases, and a stretch of 11 bases separates them. CDR1 and CDR2 are drawn from the germline V gene: SNHLY, FYNNEI. The CDR3 covers 14 residues, taking in both the cysteine and the phenylalanine. CDR3 DNA only is kept here, 42 bases in frame from base 1. The immunoSEQ Assay, a bias-controlled multiplex PCR, was used to amplify TCRbeta CDR3 regions from genomic DNA. As for how the authors treated the data: The number of nucleated cells in each sample was estimated from the amplification of reference gene primers within the assay. Sequence reads were collapsed and filtered to measure the absolute abundance of every unique TCRbeta CDR3 rearrangement. For each sample, productive Simpson clonality was calculated as the square root of Simpson's diversity index over productive rearrangements. Sourced from immuneACCESS, this table was stored by TCRdb with only in-frame sequences that have V and J called. A share of the clones is absent; for the studies checked, an unresolved V gene accounts for under half, and the remainder has no known explanation. V and J calls and clone size are those listed in that table; D and trimming were worked out from the DNA. This sample comprises some 180,000 clones, approximately 88% of them detected only once. The leading ten clones occupy 6% to 7% of the sample.

Sequenced material: peripheral blood. The receptor was isolated from a woman between 40 and 50 years old with COVID-19, enrolled during active disease. The chain joins TRBV2 to TRBJ1-2; matching of 6 bases hints at TRBD1 as the D gene. The CDR3 has the sequence CASRGHLANYGYTF. The DNA is TGTGCCAGCAGGGGACACTTAGCTAACTATGGCTACACCTTC.